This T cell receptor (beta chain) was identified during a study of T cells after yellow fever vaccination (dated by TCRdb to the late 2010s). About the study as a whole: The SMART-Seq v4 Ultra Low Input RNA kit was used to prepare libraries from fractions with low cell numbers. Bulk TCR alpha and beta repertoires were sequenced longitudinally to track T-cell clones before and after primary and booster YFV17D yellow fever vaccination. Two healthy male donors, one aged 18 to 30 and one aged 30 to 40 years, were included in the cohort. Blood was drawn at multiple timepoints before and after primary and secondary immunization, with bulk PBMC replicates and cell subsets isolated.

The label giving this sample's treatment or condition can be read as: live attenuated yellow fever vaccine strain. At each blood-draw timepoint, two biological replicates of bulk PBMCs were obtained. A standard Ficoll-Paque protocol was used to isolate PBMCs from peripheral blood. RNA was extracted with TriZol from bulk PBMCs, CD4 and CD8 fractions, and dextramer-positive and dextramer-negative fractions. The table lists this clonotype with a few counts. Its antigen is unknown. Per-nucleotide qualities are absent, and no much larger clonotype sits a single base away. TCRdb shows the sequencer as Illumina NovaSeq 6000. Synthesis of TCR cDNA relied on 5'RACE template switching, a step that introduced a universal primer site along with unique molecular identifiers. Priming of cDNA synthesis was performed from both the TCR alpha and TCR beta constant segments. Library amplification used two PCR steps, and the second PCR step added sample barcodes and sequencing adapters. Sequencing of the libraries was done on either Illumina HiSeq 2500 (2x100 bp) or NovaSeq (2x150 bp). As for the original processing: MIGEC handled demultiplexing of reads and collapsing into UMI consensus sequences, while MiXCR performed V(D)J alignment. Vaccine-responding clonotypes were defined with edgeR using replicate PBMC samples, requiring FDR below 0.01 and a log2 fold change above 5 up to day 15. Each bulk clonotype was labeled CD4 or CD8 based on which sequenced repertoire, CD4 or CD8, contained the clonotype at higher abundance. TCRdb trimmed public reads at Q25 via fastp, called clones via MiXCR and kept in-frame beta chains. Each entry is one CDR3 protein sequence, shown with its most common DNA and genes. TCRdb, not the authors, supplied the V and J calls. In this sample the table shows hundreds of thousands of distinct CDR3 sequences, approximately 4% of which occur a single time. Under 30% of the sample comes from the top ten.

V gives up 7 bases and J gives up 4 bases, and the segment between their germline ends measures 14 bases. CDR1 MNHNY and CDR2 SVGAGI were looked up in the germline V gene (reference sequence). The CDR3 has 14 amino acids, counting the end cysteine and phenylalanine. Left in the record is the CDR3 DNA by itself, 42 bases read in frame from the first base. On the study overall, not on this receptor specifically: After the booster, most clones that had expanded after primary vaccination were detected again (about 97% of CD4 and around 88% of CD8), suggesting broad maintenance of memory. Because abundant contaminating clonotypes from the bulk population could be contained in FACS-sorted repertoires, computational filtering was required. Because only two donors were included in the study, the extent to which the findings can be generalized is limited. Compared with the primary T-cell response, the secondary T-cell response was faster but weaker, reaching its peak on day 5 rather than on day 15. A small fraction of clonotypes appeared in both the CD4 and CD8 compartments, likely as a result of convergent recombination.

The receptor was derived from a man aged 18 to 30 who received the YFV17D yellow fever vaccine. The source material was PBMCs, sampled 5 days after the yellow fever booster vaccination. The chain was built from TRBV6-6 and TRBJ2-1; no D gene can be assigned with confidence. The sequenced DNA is TGTGCCAGCAACTCGGCGGCAGAGTACAATGAGCAGTTCTTC. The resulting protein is CASNSAAEYNEQFF.